Listed below are T cell receptor beta chains from one sample, sequenced in a study of cytomegalovirus exposure and HLA in healthy donors. TCRdb keeps only in-frame clones here, not all; method: immunoSEQ multiplex PCR. The table shows roughly 97,000 clones, with around 81% occurring only once. Sequenced input: PBMCs. These receptors were collected from a man in his forties in good health and CMV-seropositive. CDR3s include the opening cysteine and the closing phenylalanine or tryptophan. The order of the fields is V gene, D gene, J gene, CDR3 protein. D genes are given only for firm matches.

v_call: TRBV30; d_call: TRBD1; j_call: TRBJ2-7; cdr3_aa: CAWSWTGPSYEQYF
v_call: TRBV19; d_call: TRBD1; j_call: TRBJ2-7; cdr3_aa: CASSSGTGAYEQYF
v_call: TRBV5-1; d_call: -; j_call: TRBJ2-1; cdr3_aa: CASSLVAETYNEQFF
v_call: TRBV7-9; d_call: TRBD1; j_call: TRBJ2-7; cdr3_aa: CASSLEEVVGRGNYEQYF
v_call: TRBV5-4; d_call: TRBD1; j_call: TRBJ2-5; cdr3_aa: CASSSDREARETQYF
v_call: TRBV18; d_call: -; j_call: TRBJ1-3; cdr3_aa: CASSPLDKSSGNTIYF
v_call: TRBV18; d_call: TRBD2; j_call: TRBJ2-7; cdr3_aa: CASSKGLAGASHEQYF
v_call: TRBV5-1; d_call: TRBD1; j_call: TRBJ2-5; cdr3_aa: CASSSTGKETQYF
v_call: TRBV9; d_call: -; j_call: TRBJ2-7; cdr3_aa: CASSVEVGGVGVSYEQYF
v_call: TRBV27; d_call: -; j_call: TRBJ2-1; cdr3_aa: CASSLTRNSREQFF
v_call: TRBV9; d_call: TRBD2; j_call: TRBJ2-7; cdr3_aa: CASSASGGGSSYEQYF
v_call: TRBV2; d_call: TRBD2; j_call: TRBJ2-2; cdr3_aa: CASSRTSGRGGELFF
v_call: TRBV5-4; d_call: -; j_call: TRBJ2-2; cdr3_aa: CASSQLGLRAGTGELFF
v_call: TRBV9; d_call: TRBD1; j_call: TRBJ1-2; cdr3_aa: CASSVGDRNYYGYTF
v_call: TRBV11-3; d_call: -; j_call: TRBJ2-1; cdr3_aa: CASSLYGTPSYNEQFF
v_call: TRBV15; d_call: -; j_call: TRBJ1-4; cdr3_aa: CATSGTTGLNEKLFF
v_call: TRBV19; d_call: TRBD1; j_call: TRBJ2-5; cdr3_aa: CASSRQGQETQYF
v_call: TRBV2; d_call: TRBD2; j_call: TRBJ2-5; cdr3_aa: CASLRGGGETQYF
v_call: TRBV5-1; d_call: TRBD2; j_call: TRBJ2-5; cdr3_aa: CASSLPTNRRLASGDQETQYF
v_call: TRBV19; d_call: -; j_call: TRBJ1-2; cdr3_aa: CASSSGKTGHYGYTF
v_call: TRBV5-1; d_call: TRBD2; j_call: TRBJ2-5; cdr3_aa: CASSFTSGQETQYF
v_call: TRBV7-6; d_call: TRBD1; j_call: TRBJ2-1; cdr3_aa: CASSEHRGEQFF
v_call: TRBV7-2; d_call: TRBD1; j_call: TRBJ1-5; cdr3_aa: CASSQQGGYSNQPQHF
v_call: TRBV6-1; d_call: TRBD1; j_call: TRBJ1-2; cdr3_aa: CASSEVTGDYGYTF
v_call: TRBV7-6; d_call: -; j_call: TRBJ1-1; cdr3_aa: CASSLDSNTEAFF
v_call: TRBV25-1; d_call: TRBD1; j_call: TRBJ2-7; cdr3_aa: CASAQAGQVYEQYF
v_call: TRBV18; d_call: -; j_call: TRBJ1-1; cdr3_aa: CASSPRQELNTEAFF
v_call: TRBV6-1; d_call: -; j_call: TRBJ1-6; cdr3_aa: CASAGLSGNSPLHF
v_call: TRBV9; d_call: -; j_call: TRBJ1-6; cdr3_aa: CASSPNRLGGNNSPLHF
v_call: TRBV27; d_call: -; j_call: TRBJ2-3; cdr3_aa: CASSLTGLGTDTQYF
v_call: TRBV2; d_call: -; j_call: TRBJ2-1; cdr3_aa: CASSDAGSYNEQFF
v_call: TRBV19; d_call: TRBD1; j_call: TRBJ2-2; cdr3_aa: CASSTGTGNTGELFF
v_call: TRBV9; d_call: TRBD2; j_call: TRBJ2-3; cdr3_aa: CASSVDLAADTQYF
v_call: TRBV19; d_call: TRBD1; j_call: -; cdr3_aa: CASSIGTGASYEQYF
v_call: TRBV30; d_call: TRBD2; j_call: TRBJ2-1; cdr3_aa: CAWKGLAPGNEQFF
v_call: TRBV19; d_call: TRBD1; j_call: TRBJ1-5; cdr3_aa: CASNIPPPTGFNQPQHF
v_call: TRBV9; d_call: TRBD1; j_call: TRBJ2-5; cdr3_aa: CASSVGGQEETQYF
v_call: TRBV30; d_call: -; j_call: TRBJ1-6; cdr3_aa: CAYQVGANSPLHF
v_call: TRBV27; d_call: -; j_call: TRBJ2-7; cdr3_aa: CASSLAYSKYEQYF
v_call: TRBV5-4; d_call: TRBD1; j_call: TRBJ2-1; cdr3_aa: CASSLARTGNSNEQFF